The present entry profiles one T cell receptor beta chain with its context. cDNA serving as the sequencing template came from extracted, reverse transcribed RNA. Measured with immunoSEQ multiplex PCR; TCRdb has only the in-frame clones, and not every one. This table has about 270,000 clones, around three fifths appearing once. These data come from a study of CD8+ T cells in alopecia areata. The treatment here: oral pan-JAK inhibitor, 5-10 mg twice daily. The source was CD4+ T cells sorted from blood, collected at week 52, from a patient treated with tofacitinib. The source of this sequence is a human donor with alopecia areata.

CDR3 sequence reads: CASSSPSEAYEQYF. CDR3 coding DNA: TGTGCCAGCAGCTCGCCTAGCGAGGCCTACGAGCAGTACTTC. The chain has TRBV5-6 and TRBJ2-7; possibly TRBD2 for D (6 bases). Germline CDR1 is SGHDT and CDR2 is YYEEEE. V was shortened by 3 bases and J by 2 bases, with 12 bases between the two germline ends. There are 14 residues in the CDR3.